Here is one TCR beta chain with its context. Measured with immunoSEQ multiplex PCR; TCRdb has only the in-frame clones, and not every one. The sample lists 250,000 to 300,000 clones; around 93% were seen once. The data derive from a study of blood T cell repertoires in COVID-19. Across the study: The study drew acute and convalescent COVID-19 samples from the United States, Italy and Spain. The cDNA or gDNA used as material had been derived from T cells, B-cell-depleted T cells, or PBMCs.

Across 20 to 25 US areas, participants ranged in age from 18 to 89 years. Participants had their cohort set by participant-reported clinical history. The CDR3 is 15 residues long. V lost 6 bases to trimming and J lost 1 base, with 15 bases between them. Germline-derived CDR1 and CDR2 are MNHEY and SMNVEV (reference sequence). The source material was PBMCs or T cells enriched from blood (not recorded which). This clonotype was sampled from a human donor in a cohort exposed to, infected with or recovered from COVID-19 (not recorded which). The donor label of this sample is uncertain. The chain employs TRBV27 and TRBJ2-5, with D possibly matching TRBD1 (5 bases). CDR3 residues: CASSPSKGFQETQYF. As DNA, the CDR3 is TGTGCCAGCAGCCCTTCGAAGGGGTTCCAAGAGACCCAGTACTTC.